This T cell receptor beta chain was sequenced in a study of spatial heterogeneity in lung cancer. Turning to the study itself: Raw-read counts averaged over ten per unique TCR and UMI combination. The study, taken as a whole, reports: Intratumoral expanded alpha and beta TCR counts were found to track tumor mutation counts.

V was pared by 4 bases and J by 6 bases, with 9 bases of the junction left unmatched. The CDR3 contains 16 residues. Germline CDR1 reads MNHNS; CDR2 reads SASEGT. This clonotype was recorded at least ten times. What it binds is unknown. Being off target in a library aimed at alpha chains, this beta chain has a size of little meaning. The time point is: sample taken at primary tumor resection. TCRdb itself ran the 5' RACE reads through MiXCR, one entry per CDR3 protein. The table has 17,000 or so distinct CDR3 sequences, 6.2% seen once; the top ten hold 6.8%. This sequence was found in a male donor with early-stage non-small cell lung cancer. The rearrangement uses TRBV6-1 and TRBJ2-7; the match to TRBD2 covers 13 bases. Material: lung tumor tissue, obtained at surgery. The DNA for the CDR3 is TGTGCCAGCAGTGTCGGGACTAGCGGGAAAAAAGGCGAGCAGTACTTC. This sequence encodes CASSVGTSGKKGEQYF.